This T cell receptor beta chain was obtained from a study of T cell responses to AZD1222 COVID-19 vaccine. Study-level points and caveats: Regions left unmutated in variants are reportedly the target of nearly half of spike-specific TCRs. Across spike, vaccine-associated CD4 TCRs were found, dominant at 160-218 and 743-854. Spike-specific TCR breadth and depth grew following two AZD1222 doses.

The ends were cut back, 3 bases at V and 4 bases at J, with 10 bases in the middle. The CDR3 spans 14 residues. The germline gives CDR1 MNHNS, CDR2 SASEGT. Regarding this clone: Its antigen is not known.

The assay was immunoSEQ multiplex PCR, and TCRdb's table has in-frame clones only and misses some. In the table there are 180,000 or so clones, 85% to 90% of which are singletons. The receptor was derived from an adult in good health. The sample here was peripheral blood, taken on day 0 of AZD1222 vaccination. This rearrangement joins TRBV6-1 to TRBJ1-5; D remains unclear. CDR3 protein: CASSDTGFNQPQHF. The CDR3 coding sequence is TGTGCCAGCAGTGATACGGGGTTTAATCAGCCCCAGCATTTT.